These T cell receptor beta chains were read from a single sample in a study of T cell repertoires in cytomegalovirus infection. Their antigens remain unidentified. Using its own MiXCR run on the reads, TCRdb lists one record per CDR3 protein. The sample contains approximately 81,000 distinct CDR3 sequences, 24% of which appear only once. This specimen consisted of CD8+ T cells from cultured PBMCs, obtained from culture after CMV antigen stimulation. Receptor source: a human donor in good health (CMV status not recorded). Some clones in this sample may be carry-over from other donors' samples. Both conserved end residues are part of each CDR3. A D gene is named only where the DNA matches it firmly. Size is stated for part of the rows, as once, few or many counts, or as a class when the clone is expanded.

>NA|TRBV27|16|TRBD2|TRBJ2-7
CASSPLAGDHSYEQYF
TGTGCCAGCAGTCCTTTAGCGGGGGACCACTCCTACGAGCAGTACTTC
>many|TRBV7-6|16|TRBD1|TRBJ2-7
CASSLGSDRGPYEQYF
TGTGCCAGCAGCTTAGGCTCGGACAGGGGCCCCTACGAGCAGTACTTC
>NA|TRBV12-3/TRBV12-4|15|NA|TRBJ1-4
CASGSGGQINEKLFF
TGTGCCAGCGGATCTGGGGGGCAGATTAATGAAAAACTGTTTTTT
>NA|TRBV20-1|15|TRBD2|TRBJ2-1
CSAPGRGVTYNEQFF
TGCAGTGCCCCGGGACGGGGGGTAACCTACAATGAGCAGTTCTTC
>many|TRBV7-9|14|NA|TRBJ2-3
CASRFRGATDTQYF
TGTGCCAGCAGGTTTCGGGGGGCAACAGATACGCAGTATTTT
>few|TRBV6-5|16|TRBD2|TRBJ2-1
CASSTPRGGLRNEQFF
TGTGCCAGCAGTACCCCCCGGGGAGGGCTACGCAATGAGCAGTTCTTC
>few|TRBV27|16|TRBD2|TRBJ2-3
CASSLSSGSVTDTQYF
TGTGCCAGCAGTCTCTCTAGCGGGAGTGTTACAGATACGCAGTATTTT
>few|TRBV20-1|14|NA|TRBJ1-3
CSAESGVSGNTIYF
TGCAGTGCTGAATCCGGGGTCTCTGGAAACACCATATATTTT
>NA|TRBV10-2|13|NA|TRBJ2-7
CASSETSTYEQYF
TGCGCCAGCAGTGAAACTTCCACCTACGAGCAGTACTTC
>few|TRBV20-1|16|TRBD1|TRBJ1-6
CSARAPDRGMDSPLHF
TGCAGTGCTAGAGCCCCGGACAGGGGTATGGATTCACCCCTCCACTTT
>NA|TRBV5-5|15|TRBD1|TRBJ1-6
CASSPGQGRNSPLHF
TGTGCCAGCAGCCCGGGACAGGGTCGAAATTCACCCCTCCACTTT
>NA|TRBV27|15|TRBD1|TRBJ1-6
CASSLGQGAVSPLHF
TGTGCCAGCAGTTTAGGGCAGGGGGCGGTTTCACCCCTCCACTTT
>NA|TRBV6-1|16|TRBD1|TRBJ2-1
CASSPTTGEGYNEQIF
TGTGCCAGCAGTCCGACGACAGGGGAAGGGTACAATGAGCAGATCTTC
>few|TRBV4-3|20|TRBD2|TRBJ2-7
CASSQSRLAGGNASSYEQYF
TGCGCCAGCAGCCAAAGTCGCCTAGCGGGAGGGAATGCAAGCTCCTACGAGCAGTACTTC
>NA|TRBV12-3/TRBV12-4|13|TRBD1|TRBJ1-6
CASRDRLHPPLHF
TGTGCCAGCCGGGACAGACTTCATCCACCCCTCCACTTT
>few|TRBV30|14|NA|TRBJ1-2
CAWSPGPSIHGYTF
TGTGCCTGGAGTCCAGGTCCGAGCATCCATGGCTACACCTTC
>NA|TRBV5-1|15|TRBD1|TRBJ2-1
CASSLGTGDYNEQFF
TGCGCCAGCAGCTTAGGGACAGGGGATTACAATGAGCAGTTCTTC
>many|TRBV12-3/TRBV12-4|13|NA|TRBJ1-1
CASSARGNTEAFF
TGTGCCAGCAGTGCACGTGGGAACACTGAAGCTTTCTTT
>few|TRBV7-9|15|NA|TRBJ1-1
CASSSGGQPNTEAFF
TGTGCCAGCAGCTCGGGGGGACAACCGAACACTGAAGCTTTCTTT
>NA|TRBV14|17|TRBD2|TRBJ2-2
CASSQDTSGSNTGELFF
TGTGCCAGCAGCCAAGATACTAGCGGGAGCAACACCGGGGAGCTGTTTTTT
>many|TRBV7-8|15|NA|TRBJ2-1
CASSLVGEWQNEQFF
TGTGCCAGCAGCTTAGTGGGGGAATGGCAAAATGAGCAGTTCTTC
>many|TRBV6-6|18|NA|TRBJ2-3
CASSYSLEPNTYTDTQYF
TGTGCCAGCAGTTACTCATTAGAGCCAAATACATACACAGATACGCAGTATTTT
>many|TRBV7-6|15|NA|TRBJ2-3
CASSVDSGVPDTQYF
TGTGCCAGCAGCGTAGACTCGGGGGTACCAGATACGCAGTATTTT
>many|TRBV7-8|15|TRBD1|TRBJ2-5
CASSPPGTGRETQYF
TGTGCCAGCAGCCCCCCCGGGACAGGGAGGGAGACCCAGTACTTC
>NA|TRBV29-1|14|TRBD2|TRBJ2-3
CSVRSGSGTDTQYF
TGCAGCGTCCGTAGCGGGAGTGGTACAGATACGCAGTATTTT
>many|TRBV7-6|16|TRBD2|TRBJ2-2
CASSLGLAGNTGELFF
TGTGCCAGCAGCTTAGGTCTAGCGGGGAACACCGGGGAGCTGTTTTTT
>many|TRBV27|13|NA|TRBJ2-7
CASSYDASYEQYF
TGTGCCAGCAGTTATGACGCCTCCTACGAGCAGTACTTC
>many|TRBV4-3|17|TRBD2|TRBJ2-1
CASSHTAGGMTYNEQFF
TGCGCCAGCAGCCATACTGCGGGAGGGATGACCTACAATGAGCAGTTCTTC
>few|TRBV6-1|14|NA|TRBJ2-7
CASTPGRVSYEQYF
TGTGCCAGTACACCGGGACGAGTCTCCTACGAGCAGTACTTC
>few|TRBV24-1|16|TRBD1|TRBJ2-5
CATSDSGDRRQETQYF
TGTGCCACCAGTGACTCCGGGGACAGACGCCAAGAGACCCAGTACTTC
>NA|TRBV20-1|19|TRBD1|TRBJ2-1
CSARVLGQGPEVSYNEQFF
TGCAGTGCTAGAGTATTAGGACAGGGACCGGAGGTCTCCTACAATGAGCAGTTCTTC
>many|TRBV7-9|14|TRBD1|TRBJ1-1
CASSLVQGDTEAFF
TGTGCCAGCAGCTTAGTACAGGGGGACACTGAAGCTTTCTTT
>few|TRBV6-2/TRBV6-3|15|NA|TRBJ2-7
CASTPSGSGSYEQYF
TGTGCCAGCACCCCCTCTGGGAGCGGGTCCTACGAGCAGTACTTC
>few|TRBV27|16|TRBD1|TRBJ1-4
CASSFISGGGNEKLFF
TGTGCCAGCAGTTTCATCTCAGGGGGGGGGAATGAAAAACTGTTTTTT
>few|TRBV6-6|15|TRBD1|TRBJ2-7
CASSSGQGSSYEQYF
TGTGCCAGCAGTTCAGGACAGGGGAGCTCCTACGAGCAGTACTTC
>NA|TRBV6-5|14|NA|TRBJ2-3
CASSYAQGTDTQYF
TGTGCCAGCAGTTACGCGCAGGGCACAGATACGCAGTATTTT
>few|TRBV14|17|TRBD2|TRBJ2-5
CASSQGSRLAGQETQYF
TGTGCCAGCAGCCAAGGATCAAGGCTAGCGGGGCAAGAGACCCAGTACTTC
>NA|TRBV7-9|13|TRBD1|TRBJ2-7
CASSAGTAYEQYF
TGTGCCAGCAGTGCCGGGACAGCCTACGAGCAGTACTTC
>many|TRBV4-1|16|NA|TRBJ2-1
CASSHQDSRILDEQFF
TGCGCCAGCAGCCACCAGGACAGCCGAATCCTTGATGAGCAGTTCTTC
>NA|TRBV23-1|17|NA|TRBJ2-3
CASSQSLGELVPLTQYF
TGCGCCAGCAGTCAATCGCTGGGAGAATTGGTCCCCCTCACGCAGTATTTT
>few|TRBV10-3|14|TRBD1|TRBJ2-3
CAISDPTGADTQYF
TGTGCCATCAGTGACCCGACAGGGGCAGATACGCAGTATTTT
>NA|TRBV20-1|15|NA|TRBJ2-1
CSARAGTGSYNEQFF
TGCAGTGCTAGAGCCGGGACTGGCTCCTACAATGAGCAGTTCTTC
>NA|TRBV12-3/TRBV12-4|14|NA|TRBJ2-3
CATTLGTSTDTQYF
TGTGCCACGACCCTCGGGACTTCCACAGATACGCAGTATTTT
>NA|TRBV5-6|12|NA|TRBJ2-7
CASSLASAEQYF
TGTGCCAGCAGCTTGGCCTCGGCCGAGCAGTACTTC
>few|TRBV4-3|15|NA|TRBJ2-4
CASSQAMAGTAIQYF
TGCGCCAGCAGCCAAGCGATGGCAGGGACGGCCATTCAGTACTTC
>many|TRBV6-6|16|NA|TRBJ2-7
CASSYSAVSSSYEQYF
TGTGCCAGCAGTTACTCGGCGGTTTCCAGCTCCTACGAGCAGTACTTC
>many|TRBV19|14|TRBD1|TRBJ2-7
CASSAHGTDYEQYF
TGTGCCAGTAGTGCCCATGGGACAGACTACGAGCAGTACTTC
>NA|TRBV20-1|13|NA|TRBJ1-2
CSAIRQTSYGYTF
TGCAGTGCCATCAGACAGACTAGCTATGGCTACACCTTC
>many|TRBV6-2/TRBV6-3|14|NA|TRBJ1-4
CASSYSSGDEKLFF
TGTGCCAGCAGTTACTCCTCAGGGGATGAAAAACTGTTTTTT
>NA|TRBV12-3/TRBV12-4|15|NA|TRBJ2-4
CASSLGGGAKNIQYF
TGTGCCAGCAGTTTGGGGGGGGGCGCCAAAAACATTCAGTACTTC
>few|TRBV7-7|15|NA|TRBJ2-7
CASSSSPAPSDEQYF
TGTGCTAGCAGCTCATCACCGGCTCCGTCGGACGAGCAGTACTTC
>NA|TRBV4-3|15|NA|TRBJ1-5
CASSRDRSPNQPQHF
TGCGCCAGCAGCCGTGACAGGTCACCTAATCAGCCCCAGCATTTT
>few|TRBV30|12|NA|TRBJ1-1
CAWSVSNTEAFF
TGTGCCTGGAGTGTAAGTAACACTGAAGCTTTCTTT
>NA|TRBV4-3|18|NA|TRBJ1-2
CASSQDTHSRGANYGYTF
TGCGCCAGCAGCCAGGACACACACTCGAGGGGCGCGAACTATGGCTACACCTTC
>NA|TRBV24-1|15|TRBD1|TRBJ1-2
CATSLGQGGDYGYTF
TGTGCCACCAGTCTTGGACAGGGTGGAGACTATGGCTACACCTTC
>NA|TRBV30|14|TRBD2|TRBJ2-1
CAWSGDSGYNEQFF
TGTGCCTGGAGTGGCGATAGCGGGTACAATGAGCAGTTCTTC
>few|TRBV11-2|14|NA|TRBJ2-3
CASRALRNADTQYF
TGTGCCAGCAGAGCCCTAAGGAACGCAGATACGCAGTATTTT
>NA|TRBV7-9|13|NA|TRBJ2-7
CAVPGKGSIEQYF
TGTGCCGTCCCGGGGAAGGGTAGTATCGAGCAGTACTTC
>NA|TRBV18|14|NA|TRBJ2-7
CASSPPGIRHEQYF
TGTGCCAGCTCACCCCCCGGGATTAGGCACGAGCAGTACTTC
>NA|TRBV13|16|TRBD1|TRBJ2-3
CASSLSRDREKDTQYF
TGTGCCAGCAGCTTATCCCGGGACAGGGAGAAAGATACGCAGTATTTT